Described below is a single T cell receptor beta chain sequence and its context. Its antigen is unknown. Sequencing used immunoSEQ multiplex PCR; TCRdb keeps in-frame clones, though not all of them. Of 95,000 to 150,000 clones listed, around 93% were seen once; the top ten hold 0.15% to 0.16%. The CDR3 is 13 amino acids. V dropped 4 bases and J dropped 9 bases, with 14 bases sitting between them. Germline V lookup: CDR1 SGHDT, CDR2 YYEEEE. This sample stems from a study of OX40 agonist ivuxolimab in advanced cancers. The study's findings and limits: CD8+ T cells (on average) carried more expanded clones than CD4+ T cells.

The source is an adult with an advanced solid tumor such as melanoma, head and neck, liver or kidney cancer. This chain connects TRBV5-6 to TRBJ2-1; D is uncertain. Here the sequenced sample was CD4+ or CD8+ T cells sorted from blood, taken in a trial of the OX40 agonist ivuxolimab. DNA for the CDR3: TGTGCCAGCAGCCCTTGGGCCCCTACTGAGCAGTTCTTC. It specifies CASSPWAPTEQFF.